This T cell receptor (beta chain) was sequenced in a study of blood T cell repertoires in COVID-19 (TCRdb year 2020). For the study in its entirety: Collaborator samples came from the United States, Italy and Spain and covered acute and convalescent phases of COVID-19. The prospective study material was composed of cDNA or gDNA derived from T cells, B-cell-depleted T cells, or PBMCs. The dataset comprised deeply sampled blood TCRbeta repertoires from subjects exposed to, actively infected with, or recovered from COVID-19. A freely available public database, intended as a resource for researchers studying the immune response to SARS-CoV-2, is where the repertoires were released. Samples were obtained from the ongoing ImmuneRACE study (first 160 participants) and from 950 to 1,500 subjects provided by 6 global collaborators. A de-identified subject ID, COVID-19 status, age in years and sex were almost always included in the sample metadata. Where HLA class I and class II types were available, the types were taken from metadata supplied by the sample provider, not from assay-based typing. General findings and caveats noted by the study authors: How much clinical and demographic metadata was included differed by source and by participant, and the metadata was provided uncurated.

Each collaborating institution followed its own protocols to collect whole blood in K2EDTA tubes. For TCRbeta analysis, collaborator samples were shipped as frozen whole blood, as isolated PBMCs, or as DNA extracted from either sample type. Per the germline V gene, SGHRS is the CDR1 and YFSETQ is the CDR2. The CDR3 measures 14 amino acids from cysteine to phenylalanine. Kept here is only the CDR3 DNA, which spans 42 bases and is read in frame from base 1. Relative to germline, V is 4 bases shorter and J is 0 bases shorter, with 11 bases between their ends. The immunoSEQ Assay, a bias-controlled multiplex PCR, was used to amplify TCRbeta CDR3 regions from genomic DNA. Under the source paper's analysis protocol: Nucleated cell counts per sample were estimated from amplification of reference gene primers within the assay. Sequence reads were collapsed and filtered to measure the absolute abundance of every unique TCRbeta CDR3 rearrangement. For each sample, productive Simpson clonality was calculated by taking the square root of Simpson's diversity index across productive rearrangements. TCRdb retrieved this table from immuneACCESS and kept in-frame rearrangements only. Not all clones are present; in checked studies, unresolved V genes account for under half, and no reason is known for the remainder. The V and J calls and clone size come from that table; D and trimming were worked out from the DNA. Present in this sample are roughly 91,000 clones, 84% of which were seen just once. The leading ten clones occupy approximately 2% of the sample.

This clone appeared once. This receptor's antigen is unknown. No qualities accompany the bases; no much larger clone lies one base away. The sequence was obtained from a man between 65 and 85 years old with active or convalescent COVID-19. Sequencing input: peripheral blood. Here the chain combines TRBV5-1 and TRBJ2-7; the D segment cannot be called with confidence. The DNA sequence follows: TGCGCCAGCAGCGCCACTGGCGGCTCCTACGAGCAGTACTTC. Translation gives CASSATGGSYEQYF.